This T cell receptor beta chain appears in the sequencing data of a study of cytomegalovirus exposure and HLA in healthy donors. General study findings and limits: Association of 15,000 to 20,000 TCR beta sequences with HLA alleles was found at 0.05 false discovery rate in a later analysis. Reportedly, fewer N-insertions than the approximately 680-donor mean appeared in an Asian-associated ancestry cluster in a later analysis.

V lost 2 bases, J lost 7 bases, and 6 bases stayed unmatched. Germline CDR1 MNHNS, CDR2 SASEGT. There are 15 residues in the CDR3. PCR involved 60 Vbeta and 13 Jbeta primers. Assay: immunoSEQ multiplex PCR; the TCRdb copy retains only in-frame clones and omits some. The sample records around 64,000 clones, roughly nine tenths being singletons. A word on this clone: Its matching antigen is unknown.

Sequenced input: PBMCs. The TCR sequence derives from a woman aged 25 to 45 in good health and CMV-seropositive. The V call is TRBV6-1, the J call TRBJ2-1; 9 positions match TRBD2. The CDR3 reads CASSELAGSGNEQFF. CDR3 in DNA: TGTGCCAGCAGTGAACTAGCGGGGAGTGGTAATGAGCAGTTCTTC.